Listed below are T cell receptor beta chains from one sample, sequenced in a study of T-cell reconstitution after alpha-beta-depleted transplantation in children. TCRdb fed the PCR reads into MiXCR, producing one record per CDR3 protein. In the table there are 440,000 or so distinct CDR3 sequences, 11% of which are singletons. The material was PBMCs from the stem cell graft donor, obtained from the stem cell graft. The source of these receptors is a human donor who donated a stem cell graft to a child with acute myeloid leukemia. Each CDR3 is given with its conserved first and last residue. Fields, in order: V gene, D gene, J gene, clone size, CDR3 DNA, CDR3 protein. A D gene is named only where the DNA matches it firmly. Only part of the rows carry a size: once, few, many, or a class if the clone is expanded.

TRBV12-3/TRBV12-4,.,TRBJ2-3,few,TGTGCCAGCAGTTACTCCTCAGATACGCAGTATTTT,CASSYSSDTQYF
TRBV12-3/TRBV12-4,.,TRBJ2-7,few,TGTGCCAGCAGTTTCGGCCCAGGGGACTCCTACGAGCAGTACTTC,CASSFGPGDSYEQYF
TRBV12-3/TRBV12-4,TRBD2,TRBJ2-1,.,TGTGCCAGCAGTCACGGGACTAGCGGGAGTATCGCTGACAATGAGCAGTTCTTC,CASSHGTSGSIADNEQFF
TRBV7-8,TRBD2,TRBJ2-1,few,TGTGCCAGCAGCTTACCTAGCGGGAGCCACAATGAGCAGTTCTTC,CASSLPSGSHNEQFF
TRBV5-4,.,TRBJ2-1,.,TGTGCCAGCAGCATTGGGACTAATGAGCAGTTCTTC,CASSIGTNEQFF
TRBV21-1,.,TRBJ1-5,few,TGTGCCAGCACCAGGCGGGGACAGATCAATCAGCCCCAGCATTTT,CASTRRGQINQPQHF
TRBV29-1,TRBD2,TRBJ2-3,.,TGCAGCGTTGAACTAGCGGCACTCTCCACAGATACGCAGTATTTT,CSVELAALSTDTQYF
TRBV29-1,TRBD1,TRBJ2-2,few,TGCAGCGCCGCGGGACAGGTGGCCGGGGAGCTGTTTTTT,CSAAGQVAGELFF
TRBV5-1,TRBD1,TRBJ2-2,many,TGCGCCAGCAGCGCTGGACAGGGCACCGGGGAGCTGTTTTTT,CASSAGQGTGELFF
TRBV12-3/TRBV12-4,TRBD2,TRBJ2-2,many,TGTGCCAGCAGACAGCTAGCGGGGGACACCGGGGAGCTGTTTTTT,CASRQLAGDTGELFF
TRBV2,.,TRBJ2-3,many,TGTGCCAGCAGTGTAGGCTACACAGATACGCAGTATTTT,CASSVGYTDTQYF
TRBV29-1,TRBD1,TRBJ2-5,.,TGCAGCGCTGGGACAGGGGGCCAAGAGACCCAGTACTTC,CSAGTGGQETQYF
TRBV12-3/TRBV12-4,TRBD1,TRBJ2-5,few,TGTGCCAGCAGTCTACGACAGGGGGCCCAAGAGACCCAGTACTTC,CASSLRQGAQETQYF
TRBV10-3,TRBD1,TRBJ1-5,many,TGTGCCATCCAGGGGCAGGGGGGGCAGCCCCAGCATTTT,CAIQGQGGQPQHF
TRBV6-5,.,TRBJ2-5,few,TGTGCCAGCCGAGTTGGGGGTGGAGAGACCCAGTACTTC,CASRVGGGETQYF
TRBV6-5,TRBD1,TRBJ2-3,.,TGTGCCAGCAGTTACTCCGGACCGGGACAGGGCCTCACAGATACGCAGTATTTT,CASSYSGPGQGLTDTQYF
TRBV5-1,.,TRBJ2-4,.,TGCGCCAGCAGCCTGGGCGGGGTGTACATTCAGTACTTC,CASSLGGVYIQYF
TRBV29-1,TRBD2,TRBJ2-1,many,TGCAGCGTGGCCGGGACTACGATGACTAACAATGAGCAGTTCTTC,CSVAGTTMTNNEQFF
TRBV10-3,TRBD1,TRBJ1-2,few,TGTGCCATCAGTGAGTCCGGGACAGGGGAAGGCAACTATGGCTACACCTTC,CAISESGTGEGNYGYTF
TRBV3-1,.,TRBJ2-7,.,TGTGCCAGCAGCCAAGATACGGTGGCCTACGAGCAGTACTTC,CASSQDTVAYEQYF
TRBV7-6,TRBD2,TRBJ2-7,.,TGTGCCAGCAGTTCCCAGCGGGGCTCCTACGAGCAGTACTTC,CASSSQRGSYEQYF
TRBV29-1,.,TRBJ2-7,.,TGCAGCGTTGAGGGGGACTTCGGAGAGTACGAGCAGTACTTC,CSVEGDFGEYEQYF
TRBV12-3/TRBV12-4,.,TRBJ2-5,few,TGTGCCAGCAGTCTCCACAGGGAGCGGGAGACCCAGTACTTC,CASSLHRERETQYF
TRBV5-1,.,TRBJ2-7,few,TGCGCCAGCAGCTTTCTCAGGGAGGACGAGCAGTACTTC,CASSFLREDEQYF
TRBV7-6,TRBD2,TRBJ2-7,few,TGTGCCAGCAGTCCCCTAGCGGGAGGGCCTGCCGAGCAGTACTTC,CASSPLAGGPAEQYF
TRBV7-2,.,TRBJ2-7,few,TGTGCCAGCAGCCCGGAGGGGGGGACCTACGAGCAGTACTTC,CASSPEGGTYEQYF
TRBV29-1,.,TRBJ1-1,few,TGCAGCGTTTACCCTGAAGCTTTCTTT,CSVYPEAFF
TRBV10-3,.,TRBJ1-1,.,TGTGCCACCGGTCGACAGAAGAACACTGAAGCTTTCTTT,CATGRQKNTEAFF
TRBV20-1,TRBD1,TRBJ2-2,few,TGCAGTGCTACCCCACCGGGACAGGGCGCCGGGGAGCTGTTTTTT,CSATPPGQGAGELFF
TRBV4-1,TRBD1,TRBJ2-7,few,TGCGCCAGCAGCCAAACCGGGACAGTTACCTACGAGCAGTACTTC,CASSQTGTVTYEQYF
TRBV12-3/TRBV12-4,.,TRBJ1-2,many,TGTGCCAGCAGTTCACACGGCTATGGCTACACCTTC,CASSSHGYGYTF
TRBV29-1,TRBD1,TRBJ2-1,.,TGCAGCGCCCACAGGGGGGCCCACAATGAGCAGTTCTTC,CSAHRGAHNEQFF
TRBV5-1,TRBD1,TRBJ2-5,once,TGCGCCAGCAGTAGACAGGGGGCGACGATGGAGCCCCAGTACTTC,CASSRQGATMEPQYF
TRBV7-9,.,TRBJ1-1,few,TGTGCCAGCAGCTTAGGACGAGGGGCGGGGGCTTTCTTT,CASSLGRGAGAFF
TRBV2,.,TRBJ1-5,.,TGTGCCAGCAGTGCCACGGGCTCTCAGCCCCAGCATTTT,CASSATGSQPQHF
TRBV7-6,.,TRBJ2-7,few,TGTGCCAGCAGCGATCCGAGGGCAGGGATGGTCGAGCAGTACTTC,CASSDPRAGMVEQYF
TRBV20-1,.,TRBJ2-2,few,TGCAGTGCTACTCGGACACACACCGGGGAGCTGTTTTTT,CSATRTHTGELFF
TRBV20-1,.,TRBJ2-7,.,TGCAGTGCTAAAAGGGAGGCGGGTCTCTACGAGCAGTACTTC,CSAKREAGLYEQYF
TRBV20-1,.,TRBJ2-7,many,TGCAGTGCTAGAGACAACTCCTACGAGCAGTACTTC,CSARDNSYEQYF
TRBV5-8,TRBD1,TRBJ2-7,.,TGTGCCAGCAGCTACCGGGACAGGATGGACGAGCAGTACTTC,CASSYRDRMDEQYF
TRBV5-6,TRBD1,TRBJ2-7,few,TGTGCCAGCAGCTTAGATTTCCAAACACACAGGGGATCCCACGAGCAGTACTTC,CASSLDFQTHRGSHEQYF
TRBV11-2,.,TRBJ2-5,many,TGTGCCAGCAGCTTGGAGCGGGTTCGTTGGGGGACCCAGTACTTC,CASSLERVRWGTQYF
TRBV13,.,TRBJ2-7,.,TGTGCCAGCAGCCAACCCCCAGCGACCTACGAGCAGTACTTC,CASSQPPATYEQYF
TRBV6-2/TRBV6-3,TRBD2,TRBJ2-3,many,TGTGCCAGCAGGACTTATAGCGGGAGGGCGACAGATACGCAGTATTTT,CASRTYSGRATDTQYF
TRBV4-2,TRBD2,TRBJ2-7,many,TGTGCCAGCAGCCAAGCCCTAGCGGAAACCTACGAGCAGTACTTC,CASSQALAETYEQYF
TRBV5-1,.,TRBJ1-2,few,TGCGCCAGCAGCTTGGAGGGGGGGAGCTACACCTTC,CASSLEGGSYTF
TRBV7-2,TRBD2,TRBJ2-5,.,TGTGCCAGCAGCCAGGGGCTAGCGGGAGAGACCCAGTACTTC,CASSQGLAGETQYF
TRBV3-1,.,TRBJ1-3,.,TGTGCCAGCAGCCAAGATGGTCGAACAGCCCAAGGGGCTGGAAACACCATATATTTT,CASSQDGRTAQGAGNTIYF